Listed here are 10 T cell receptor beta chains from one sample, sequenced in a study of blood T cell repertoires in COVID-19. Method: immunoSEQ multiplex PCR; TCRdb's copy keeps in-frame clones and lacks some. The table includes 200,000 to 250,000 clones, around nine tenths detected once. What was sequenced was peripheral blood. These receptors originate from a woman aged 55-69 years with acute or convalescent COVID-19.

This clone was seen a single time. The rearrangement links TRBV18 to TRBJ1-1; the match to TRBD1 covers 11 bases. Looked up from germline, CDR1 is KGHSH and CDR2 is LQKENI. This CDR3 is built from 16 residues. V was clipped by 3 bases and J by 3 bases; unmatched bases: 6. The CDR3 DNA sequence: TGTGCCAGCTCACCTTCCGGGACAGGGGGACACACTGAAGCTTTCTTT. The encoded protein is CASSPSGTGGHTEAFF.

This clone has just one count. The V and J genes are TRBV4-1 and TRBJ2-5; TRBD2 is a possible D gene (6 bases). V lost 3 bases and J 10 bases, leaving 21 bases between the germline ends. Germline CDR1 MGHRA, CDR2 YSYEKL. The CDR3 is 15 amino acids. The CDR3 DNA reads TGCGCCAGCAGCCACCCAGGCGGGGCCCTTTTCGACCAGTACTTC. Its translation: CASSHPGGALFDQYF.

The CDR3 sequence: CASSAQGDTEAFF. The CDR3 DNA reads as TGCGCCAGCAGTGCTCAAGGGGACACTGAAGCTTTCTTT. This chain uses TRBV10-1 with TRBJ1-1, with D perhaps TRBD1 (5 bases). CDR1 is WNHNN and CDR2 is SYGVQD in the germline V gene (reference sequence). The length of the CDR3 is 13 residues. The V and J ends lost 4 bases and 3 bases respectively, with 9 bases between them.

The table lists this clone with a few counts. The rearrangement uses TRBV6-5 and TRBJ2-7; possibly TRBD2 for D (7 bases). The germline V gene encodes CDR1 MNHEY and CDR2 SVGAGI. The CDR3 contains 15 residues. V lost 6 bases and J 5 bases, leaving 20 bases between the germline ends. The CDR3 protein is CASSQGRGGYHEQYF. CDR3 DNA sequence: TGTGCCAGCAGCCAGGGGAGGGGGGGCTACCACGAGCAGTACTTC.

The chain couples TRBV21-1 to TRBJ1-3. TRBV21-1 constitutes a pseudogene. The CDR3 covers 16 residues. CDR3 sequence reads: CASSKDKRTSGNTIYF. CDR3 nucleotides: TGTGCCAGCAGCAAAGATAAGAGAACTTCTGGAAACACCATATATTTT.

This clone occurred once. This chain uses TRBV2 with TRBJ2-7, with TRBD2 matching over 15 bases. The V gene's germline CDR1 is SNHLY and CDR2 FYNNEI. This CDR3 region has 15 residues. V shed 8 bases and J 9 bases; nucleotides not matched to a gene: 11. The CDR3 protein is CASGRTSGGVLRQYF. CDR3 coding DNA: TGTGCCAGCGGACGGACTAGCGGGGGGGTGTTGAGGCAGTACTTC.

The V and J genes are TRBV12-3 or TRBV12-4 and TRBJ1-4, with D hard to call. V was shortened by 3 bases and J by 8 bases, with 10 bases between the two germline ends. The CDR3 is made up of 13 amino acids. The CDR3 DNA sequence: TGTGCCAGCAGTTTGAGAGCCAGGGAAAAACTGTTTTTT. Protein: CASSLRAREKLFF.

This chain joins TRBV9 and TRBJ1-4; TRBD1 matches 11 bases. This CDR3 has 14 residues. Germline assignment: CDR1 SGDLS and CDR2 YYNGEE. The V and J ends lost 4 bases and 8 bases, in that order; junction bases with no gene match: 4. The CDR3 loop is CASSSGTGGEKLFF. The CDR3 region has the DNA TGTGCCAGCAGCTCCGGGACAGGGGGAGAAAAACTGTTTTTT.

The chain couples TRBV2 to TRBJ1-1, with D possibly matching TRBD1 (5 bases). This CDR3 spans 13 amino acids. V was pared by 6 bases and J by 10 bases, with 18 bases between. Looked up from germline, CDR1 is SNHLY and CDR2 is FYNNEI. Here the CDR3 reads CASRPDSTISAFF. CDR3 nucleotide sequence: TGTGCCAGCAGGCCAGACAGTACGATTTCAGCTTTCTTT.

This sequence joins TRBV2 and TRBJ1-1; tentatively, D is TRBD1 (5 bases). Trimming shortened V by 4 bases and J by 3 bases, and 9 bases separated the two germline ends. The CDR3 covers 13 residues. Germline assignment: CDR1 SNHLY and CDR2 FYNNEI. DNA for the CDR3: TGTGCCAGCAGTGTGGAGGGGTACACTGAAGCTTTCTTT. Residues: CASSVEGYTEAFF.